The 28 T cell receptor beta chains in this list originate from one sample, sequenced in a study of long-term antiretroviral therapy in people with HIV. An immunoSEQ assay, version v3.0, was performed at survey level. Libraries were prepared by immunoSEQ multiplex PCR; TCRdb keeps only in-frame clonotypes and omits some of them. The table lists about 36,000 clones, approximately 80% of them singletons. Source: unsorted PBMCs, taken 3.4 years after starting antiretroviral therapy. These receptors all come from a man aged 30 to 45 with HIV.

This chain connects TRBV27 to TRBJ2-7, with 7 bases fitting TRBD2. The V segment lost 5 bases and the J segment 6 bases; nucleotides outside the gene matches: 13. The germline V gene has CDR1 MNHEY and CDR2 SMNVEV (reference sequence). CDR3 length: 15 residues. The CDR3 protein is CASSPRLAVSGEQYF. The CDR3, as DNA: TGTGCCAGCAGTCCACGTCTAGCGGTTTCTGGCGAGCAGTACTTC.

This chain uses TRBV7-2 with TRBJ2-7; no clear D. Trimming took off 0 bases at V and 2 bases at J, with 8 bases between the two ends. This CDR3 is 14 amino acids long. Per germline, CDR1 SGHTA and CDR2 FQGNSA. CDR3 sequence reads: CASSLAGFPYEQYF. The CDR3 nucleotides read TGTGCCAGCAGCTTAGCCGGTTTCCCCTACGAGCAGTACTTC.

The V and J genes are TRBV28 and TRBJ2-2; 9 bases map to TRBD2. The germline V gene encodes CDR1 MDHEN and CDR2 SYDVKM. Trimming cost V 1 base and J 3 bases; bases outside gene matches: 9. The CDR3 extends over 18 amino acids. The CDR3 sequence: CASSLYWTSESDTGELFF. The CDR3 nucleotides are TGTGCCAGCAGTTTATACTGGACTAGCGAGTCAGACACCGGGGAGCTGTTTTTT.

This rearrangement joins TRBV18 to TRBJ1-1; 7 bases agree with TRBD1. CDR1 KGHSH and CDR2 LQKENI come from the germline V gene. This CDR3 comprises 15 residues. V shed 4 bases and J 1 base; nucleotides not matched to a gene: 6. CDR3 sequence reads: CASSRQGATNTEAFF. The CDR3 bases are TGTGCCAGCTCACGACAGGGTGCTACGAACACTGAAGCTTTCTTT.

V gene TRBV11-2 combines with J gene TRBJ2-5; 8 bases align to TRBD2. CDR1 and CDR2 (germline): SGHAT, FQNNGV. The junction had 14 bases not matched to a gene; V was cut back by 4 bases and J by 1 base. The length of the CDR3 is 18 residues. The CDR3 coding sequence is TGTGCCAGCAGCTCCTTTAGGGCTAGCGGGCTGGGCCAAGAGACCCAGTACTTC. The encoded protein is CASSSFRASGLGQETQYF.

The chain is built from TRBV28 and TRBJ2-7, with D possibly matching TRBD1 (6 bases). Germline V gene lookup returns CDR1 MDHEN and CDR2 SYDVKM. The CDR3 totals 15 residues. Trimming cost V 5 bases and J 6 bases, with 20 bases left between them. In DNA form, the CDR3 reads TGTGCCAGCAGTGTTCTCAGGGGCCGATTTTCCGAGCAGTACTTC. Amino acid sequence: CASSVLRGRFSEQYF.

This rearrangement joins TRBV27 to TRBJ2-7; possibly TRBD1 for D (6 bases). The ends were cut back, 5 bases at V and 0 bases at J, with 17 bases in the middle. Germline V gives CDR1 MNHEY, CDR2 SMNVEV (reference sequence). The CDR3 is 16 amino acids. The CDR3 coding sequence is TGTGCCAGCAGTGAGTTGTCAGGGGAAAGCTCCTACGAGCAGTACTTC. Protein product: CASSELSGESSYEQYF.

This clone was recorded only once. The rearrangement links TRBV27 to TRBJ2-5, with 13 bases matching TRBD2. After removal of 5 bases from V and 4 bases from J, the junction contained 7 bases not matched to a gene. Germline CDR1 MNHEY, CDR2 SMNVEV (reference sequence). The CDR3 contains 16 residues. This CDR3 is CASSPTGLAGLETQYF. CDR3 coding DNA: TGTGCCAGCAGTCCTACGGGACTAGCGGGATTAGAGACCCAGTACTTC.

This CDR3 is CASSLSSRGNEQFF. Here the CDR3 DNA reads TGTGCCAGCAGTTTATCCTCACGGGGGAATGAGCAGTTCTTC. V is TRBV27 and J is TRBJ2-1, with D maybe TRBD2 (6 bases). The CDR3 covers 14 residues. Between the trimmed V and J ends, which lost 0 bases and 7 bases, there was a span of 10 bases. The germline gives CDR1 MNHEY, CDR2 SMNVEV (reference sequence).

The chain has TRBV27 and TRBJ2-5; D perhaps matches TRBD1 (6 bases). CDR1 is MNHEY, CDR2 SMNVEV, per germline (reference sequence). Trimming left V 4 bases short and J 5 bases short, with 11 bases between. The CDR3 is made up of 13 amino acids. CDR3 in amino acids: CASSSGVFETQYF. The CDR3, as DNA: TGTGCCAGCAGTTCAGGGGTATTCGAGACCCAGTACTTC.

The gene calls are TRBV19 and TRBJ2-1; 11 bases match TRBD2. The CDR3 is made up of 18 amino acids. Germline V lookup: CDR1 LNHDA, CDR2 SQIVND (reference sequence). V lost 3 bases to trimming and J lost 7 bases; unmatched junction nucleotides: 14. The CDR3 DNA follows: TGTGCCAGTAGTATGAGGGCAGGCGCTAGCGGGAGGTGGAATGAGCAGTTCTTC. Its translation: CASSMRAGASGRWNEQFF. The full variable domain, its missing parts supplied by reference TRBV19 and TRBJ2-1, is DGGITQSPKYLFRKEGQNVTLSCEQNLNHDAMYWYRQDPGQGLRLIYYSQIVNDFQKGDIAEGYSVSREKKESFPLTVTSAQKNPTAFYLCASSMRAGASGRWNEQFFGPGTRLTVL.

The V call is TRBV5-6, the J call TRBJ2-6; D may be TRBD1 or TRBD2 (5 bases each). CDR3 length equals 18 residues. V dropped 5 bases and J dropped 4 bases, with 22 bases sitting between them. From germline, CDR1 is SGHDT and CDR2 YYEEEE. CDR3 amino acids: CASSPLGRVGRGANVLTF. CDR3 sequence (DNA): TGTGCCAGCAGTCCATTGGGACGAGTGGGGAGAGGGGCCAACGTCCTGACTTTC.

CDR3 protein: CATLKNNYGYTF. In nucleotides, the CDR3 is TGTGCCACCCTAAAAAATAACTATGGCTACACCTTC. V gene TRBV6-5 combines with J gene TRBJ1-2; D remains ambiguous. V was cut by 10 bases and J by 1 base, with 10 bases left in between. This CDR3 spans 12 amino acids. CDR1 and CDR2 from the germline V gene are MNHEY and SVGAGI.

V is TRBV27 and J is TRBJ2-3; TRBD1 might be the D (7 bases). There are 17 residues in the CDR3. With 3 bases removed from V and 2 bases from J, the gap between germline ends came to 18 bases. Germline CDR1 and CDR2: MNHEY and SMNVEV (reference sequence). The CDR3 nucleotides are TGTGCCAGCAGTTTGAGGGGGCGGGGAGCCGACACAGATACGCAGTATTTT. Residues: CASSLRGRGADTDTQYF.

This clone was observed once. The chain joins TRBV14 to TRBJ2-1; D perhaps matches TRBD1 (6 bases). Germline V gene sequence: CDR1 SGHDN, CDR2 FVKESK. The CDR3 has 15 amino acids. Trimming shortened V by 3 bases and J by 7 bases, and 16 bases separated the two germline ends. CDR3 in amino acids: CASSQSRTVLNEQFF. The DNA of the CDR3 is TGTGCCAGCAGCCAGTCCCGGACAGTCCTTAATGAGCAGTTCTTC. Together with reference TRBV14 and TRBJ2-1, the CDR3 gives the full variable domain: EAGVTQFPSHSVIEKGQTVTLRCDPISGHDNLYWYRRVMGKEIKFLLHFVKESKQDESGMPNNRFLAERTGGTYSTLKVQPAELEDSGVYFCASSQSRTVLNEQFFGPGTRLTVL.

This chain joins TRBV5-1 and TRBJ1-2, with TRBD1 matching 11 bases. The CDR3 loop spans 15 amino acids. CDR1 is SGHRS, CDR2 YFSETQ, per germline. With 3 bases clipped from V and 6 bases from J, the junction kept 7 bases outside the gene matches. The CDR3: CASSSDRGPRDGYTF. Here the CDR3 DNA reads TGCGCCAGCAGCTCGGACAGGGGGCCAAGAGATGGCTACACCTTC.

The V call is TRBV7-9, the J call TRBJ2-7; 13 bases map to TRBD2. CDR1 is SEHNR, CDR2 FQNEAQ, per germline (reference sequence). V lost 5 bases, J lost 6 bases, and 7 bases stayed unmatched. The CDR3 covers 15 residues. The CDR3 loop reads CASSRRTSGRSEQYF. As DNA, the CDR3 is TGTGCCAGCAGCAGACGGACTAGCGGGAGAAGCGAGCAGTACTTC.

V and J are TRBV27 and TRBJ2-3, with TRBD2 identical over 11 bases. CDR3 length: 16 residues. The germline V gene encodes CDR1 MNHEY and CDR2 SMNVEV (reference sequence). J lost 6 bases, V lost 4 bases, and 9 bases had no gene match. CDR3 bases: TGTGCCAGCAGTTCCGTAGCGGGAGGGCCGGGGGATACGCAGTATTTT. The encoded protein is CASSSVAGGPGDTQYF.

V usage is TRBV18 and J usage is TRBJ1-4; 10 bases are shared with TRBD1. The CDR3 loop spans 16 amino acids. The V and J ends lost 2 bases and 6 bases, in that order; junction bases with no gene match: 6. CDR1 and CDR2 from the germline V gene are KGHSH and LQKENI. CDR3 in DNA: TGTGCCAGCTCACCAGGGGACAGGGGCATTGATGAAAAACTGTTTTTT. It specifies CASSPGDRGIDEKLFF.

The chain joins TRBV27 to TRBJ2-2; D is unresolved. Per the germline V gene, CDR1 is MNHEY and CDR2 is SMNVEV (reference sequence). This CDR3 comprises 15 residues. V was pared by 5 bases and J by 1 base, with 11 bases between. Written as DNA, the CDR3 is TGTGCCAGCAGTCCCCTCGGCGGGAACACCGGGGAGCTGTTTTTT. This gives the protein CASSPLGGNTGELFF.

The gene calls are TRBV6-5 and TRBJ2-7; no definite D call. The CDR3 runs to 13 residues. Between the trimmed V and J ends, which lost 5 bases and 2 bases, there was a span of 10 bases. Germline assignment: CDR1 MNHEY and CDR2 SVGAGI. CDR3: CASSNPPTYEQYF. Written as DNA, the CDR3 is TGTGCCAGCAGTAACCCTCCTACCTACGAGCAGTACTTC.

The V call is TRBV7-6, the J call TRBJ2-7, with TRBD1 matching over 9 bases. Per the germline V gene, CDR1 is SGHVS and CDR2 is FNYEAQ. The J segment lost 3 bases and the V segment lost 0 bases, leaving 0 bases of the junction unmatched. This CDR3 is built from 14 residues. As DNA, the CDR3 is TGTGCCAGCAGCTTAGCGGGACAGGGCTACGAGCAGTACTTC. Protein sequence: CASSLAGQGYEQYF.

The chain joins TRBV18 to TRBJ1-5, with no clear D. CDR1 is KGHSH and CDR2 is LQKENI in the germline V gene. This CDR3 is 13 amino acids long. Between the trimmed V and J ends, which lost 2 bases and 3 bases, there was a span of 5 bases. CDR3 residues: CASSPEANQPQHF. The CDR3 DNA reads TGTGCCAGCTCACCAGAAGCCAATCAGCCCCAGCATTTT.

The CDR3 region is CASSSDSTTQYF. The CDR3 DNA follows: TGTGCCAGCAGCTCCGATTCTACGACCCAGTACTTC. The rearrangement uses TRBV5-4 and TRBJ2-5; D not certain. The V gene's germline CDR1 is SGHNT and CDR2 YYREEE (reference sequence). The CDR3 extends over 12 amino acids. Trimming cost V 3 bases and J 7 bases, with 10 bases left between them. The whole variable domain, filled in from reference TRBV5-4 and TRBJ2-5, reads ETGVTQSPTHLIKTRGQQVTLRCSSQSGHNTVSWYQQALGQGPQFIFQYYREEENGRGNFPPRFSGLQFPNYSSELNVNALELDDSALYLCASSSDSTTQYFGPGTRLLVL.

The V and J genes are TRBV6-6 and TRBJ2-2; 8 bases align to TRBD1. This CDR3 contains 16 residues. Germline CDR1 reads MNHNY; CDR2 reads SVGAGI (reference sequence). The V segment lost 6 bases and the J segment 1 base; nucleotides outside the gene matches: 7. CDR3: CASSPGGTGNTGELFF. In DNA form, the CDR3 reads TGTGCCAGCAGCCCCGGCGGGACAGGGAACACCGGGGAGCTGTTTTTT.

The table lists this clone with a few counts. The J gene is TRBJ2-3, the V gene TRBV11-2; tentative D call: TRBD1 (5 bases). Deletions cut 7 bases from V and 5 bases from J, with 19 bases between. Germline CDR1 reads SGHAT; CDR2 reads FQNNGV. The CDR3 loop spans 15 amino acids. CDR3 loop: CASTDSSGFGDTQYF. In DNA, the CDR3 is TGTGCCAGCACAGACAGTTCCGGGTTTGGAGATACGCAGTATTTT.

The chain uses TRBV7-9 and TRBJ2-3; 13 bases are a match to TRBD2. CDR3 length: 16 residues. After removal of 4 bases from V and 3 bases from J, the junction contained 4 bases not matched to a gene. The V gene's germline CDR1 is SEHNR and CDR2 FQNEAQ (reference sequence). CDR3 region: CASSYGLAGVTDTQYF. In DNA form, the CDR3 reads TGTGCCAGCAGCTACGGACTAGCGGGAGTTACAGATACGCAGTATTTT.

The chain employs TRBV9 and TRBJ2-3; D is ambiguous. Trimming left V 4 bases short and J 0 bases short, with 15 bases between. CDR3 length: 16 residues. Germline CDR1 and CDR2: SGDLS and YYNGEE. Here the CDR3 reads CASSQMVGVSTDTQYF. The CDR3, as DNA: TGTGCCAGCAGCCAGATGGTTGGGGTCAGCACAGATACGCAGTATTTT. Based on the CDR3 plus reference TRBV9 and TRBJ2-3, the full variable domain is DSGVTQTPKHLITATGQRVTLRCSPRSGDLSVYWYQQSLDQGLQFLIQYYNGEERAKGNILERFSAQQFPDLHSELNLSSLELGDSALYFCASSQMVGVSTDTQYFGPGTRLTVL.